This T cell receptor (beta chain) was obtained from a study of human versus mouse CDR3 diversity and MHC coevolution. The CDR3 has 14 amino acids. The V gene's germline CDR1 is SGHTA and CDR2 FQGNSA. Trimming took 6 bases from V and 2 from J; bases not matched to a gene: 4. TCRdb keeps only in-frame clones here, not all; method: immunoSEQ multiplex PCR. The table lists some 82,000 clones, over 85% of them singletons. Only one count was recorded for this clone. Its antigen is not known. General study points: iCHAO1 estimated the human TCR beta repertoire at 1.5 million to 2 million clonotypes. Human CDR3s averaged more deletions and insertions than mouse CDR3s.

Input material: naive CD4+ T cells from blood. The subset is: CD45RO-negative CD62L-positive naive CD4 T cells. The V gene is TRBV7-2, the J gene TRBJ2-1, with 7 bases fitting TRBD2. This TCR was recovered from a person aged 30-70 years in good health. The CDR3 DNA follows: TGTGCCAGCAGGCAGCGGGATCCCTACAATGAGCAGTTCTTC. Amino acid sequence: CASRQRDPYNEQFF.